The subject of this entry is one TCR beta chain. TCRdb keeps only in-frame clones here, not all; method: immunoSEQ multiplex PCR. The sample contains more than 12,000 clones, approximately 92% of which appear only once. Trimming stripped 5 bases from V and 0 bases from J, with 17 bases between. Germline CDR1 LGHDT, CDR2 YNNKEL (reference sequence). CDR3 length: 17 residues. This entry belongs to a study of blood T cell repertoires in COVID-19. Sequenced sample: peripheral blood. The genes are TRBV3-1 (or the pseudogene TRBV3-2) and TRBJ2-1; a weak D match, TRBD2 (5 bases). The receptor was isolated from a human donor in a cohort sampled during active COVID-19. CDR3 sequence (DNA): TGTGCCAGCAGCACCCGGACGGGGTCAGGCTCCTACAATGAGCAGTTCTTC. Residues: CASSTRTGSGSYNEQFF.